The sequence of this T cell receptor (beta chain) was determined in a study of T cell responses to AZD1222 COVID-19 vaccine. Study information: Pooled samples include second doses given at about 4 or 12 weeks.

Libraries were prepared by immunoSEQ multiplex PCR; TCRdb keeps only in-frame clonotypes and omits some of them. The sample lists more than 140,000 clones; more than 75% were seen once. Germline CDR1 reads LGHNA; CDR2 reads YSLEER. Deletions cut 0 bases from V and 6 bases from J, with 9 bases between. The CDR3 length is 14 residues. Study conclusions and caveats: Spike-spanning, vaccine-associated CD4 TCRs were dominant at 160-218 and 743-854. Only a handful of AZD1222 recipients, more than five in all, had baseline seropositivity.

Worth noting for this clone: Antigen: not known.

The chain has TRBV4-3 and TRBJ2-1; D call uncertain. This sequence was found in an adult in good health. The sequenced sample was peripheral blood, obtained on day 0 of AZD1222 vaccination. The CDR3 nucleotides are TGCGCCAGCAGCCAAGATCGTCAGTTCAATGAGCAGTTCTTC. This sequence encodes CASSQDRQFNEQFF.